The 19 T cell receptor beta chains reported below all come from one sample, sequenced in a study of cytomegalovirus exposure and HLA in healthy donors. A multiplex PCR was run with 60 Vbeta primers and 13 Jbeta primers. Profiled with immunoSEQ multiplex PCR; TCRdb holds only in-frame clones, not every one. The sample lists roughly 99,000 clones; 81% were seen once. Source material: PBMCs. The receptors stem from a man younger than 40 in good health and CMV-seronegative.

The chain uses TRBV6-5 and TRBJ2-5, with D possibly being TRBD2 (5 bases). Germline V CDR1 and CDR2: MNHEY, SVGAGI. This CDR3 has 15 residues. Trimming pared 5 bases from V and 4 bases from J, leaving 17 bases between. DNA for the CDR3: TGTGCCAGCAGTAGGGCTCGGGGAAGTGGAGAGACCCAGTACTTC. This translates into CASSRARGSGETQYF.

The chain carries TRBV2 and TRBJ2-5, with TRBD2 matching over 8 bases. CDR3 length: 13 residues. With 7 bases clipped from V and 11 bases from J, the junction kept 12 bases outside the gene matches. Germline CDR1 and CDR2: SNHLY and FYNNEI. The CDR3 sequence: CASIGTRTGGQYF. CDR3 DNA: TGTGCCAGCATCGGGACTAGGACCGGGGGTCAGTACTTC.

The V call is TRBV6-1, the J call TRBJ1-4, with no clear D. The germline V gene encodes CDR1 MNHNS and CDR2 SASEGT. This CDR3 has 13 residues. Trimming removed 3 bases from V and 7 bases from J, with 9 bases in between. Here the CDR3 reads CASSDMAAEKLFF. CDR3 coding DNA: TGTGCCAGCAGTGATATGGCCGCTGAAAAACTGTTTTTT.

The chain links TRBV2 to TRBJ1-2; no clear D. The germline gives CDR1 SNHLY, CDR2 FYNNEI. The CDR3 runs to 13 residues. The ends were cut back, 7 bases at V and 3 bases at J, with 12 bases in the middle. The CDR3 sequence is CASTNPGDYGYTF. In nucleotides, the CDR3 is TGTGCCAGCACGAACCCGGGTGACTATGGCTACACCTTC.

The chain joins TRBV6-5 to TRBJ1-1; 8 bases are a match to TRBD1. Per the germline V gene, CDR1 is MNHEY and CDR2 is SVGAGI. J lost 9 bases, V lost 2 bases, and 8 bases had no gene match. CDR3 length: 14 amino acids. The CDR3 sequence is CASSYGGQAPKAFF. DNA for the CDR3: TGTGCCAGCAGTTACGGGGGACAGGCGCCTAAAGCTTTCTTT.

This clone was observed a single time. This rearrangement joins TRBV7-9 to TRBJ1-1, with D perhaps TRBD1 (5 bases). V lost 3 bases and J 3 bases, leaving 11 bases between the germline ends. Germline V gene sequence: CDR1 SEHNR, CDR2 FQNEAQ (reference sequence). The CDR3 has 14 residues. The CDR3 here is CASSLGRGDTEAFF. DNA for the CDR3: TGTGCCAGCAGCTTGGGTCGGGGGGACACTGAAGCTTTCTTT.

This chain links TRBV9 with TRBJ2-2; 7 bases map to TRBD2. Germline V gives CDR1 SGDLS, CDR2 YYNGEE. This CDR3 region has 15 residues. V was clipped by 5 bases and J by 5 bases; unmatched bases: 9. The DNA of the CDR3 is TGTGCCAGCAGGGAAGCGGGACTCGAAACCGGGGAGCTGTTTTTT. Translation: CASREAGLETGELFF. Full variable domain (missing parts from reference TRBV9 and TRBJ2-2): DSGVTQTPKHLITATGQRVTLRCSPRSGDLSVYWYQQSLDQGLQFLIQYYNGEERAKGNILERFSAQQFPDLHSELNLSSLELGDSALYFCASREAGLETGELFFGEGSRLTVL.

This clone has more than one count but fewer than ten. The chain has TRBV10-2 and TRBJ2-7; 12 bases are shared with TRBD2. The CDR3 is made up of 14 amino acids. Germline V CDR1 and CDR2: WSHSY, SAAADI. The ends lost 7 bases at V and 6 bases at J; junction bases unmatched: 7. CDR3 loop: CASTLLAGGSEQYF. The CDR3 nucleotides are TGCGCCAGCACCTTACTAGCGGGAGGATCCGAGCAGTACTTC.

V is TRBV15 and J is TRBJ2-3, with 8 bases lining up with TRBD2. The CDR3 is 16 residues long. Germline V CDR1 and CDR2: LNHNV, YYDKDF (reference sequence). V dropped 0 bases and J dropped 3; count of bases not matched to a gene: 5. In DNA form, the CDR3 reads TGTGCCACCAGCAGAGAGCGGGGGGAGGGGACAGATACGCAGTATTTT. Residues: CATSRERGEGTDTQYF. The complete variable domain, with remaining parts taken from reference TRBV15 and TRBJ2-3, reads DAMVIQNPRYQVTQFGKPVTLSCSQTLNHNVMYWYQQKSSQAPKLLFHYYDKDFNNEADTPDNFQSRRPNTSFCFLDIRSPGLGDTAMYLCATSRERGEGTDTQYFGPGTRLTVL.

This CDR3 reads CASSGSGGVGYEQYF. The CDR3 coding sequence is TGTGCCAGCAGCGGTTCAGGGGGCGTGGGCTACGAGCAGTACTTC. The chain uses TRBV9 and TRBJ2-7; 8 nucleotides line up with TRBD1. The CDR3 sequence is 15 residues long. The germline V gene encodes CDR1 SGDLS and CDR2 YYNGEE. V shed 3 bases, J shed 3 bases, and the junction held 8 bases outside the gene matches.

This chain uses TRBV9 with TRBJ1-3; weak D call: TRBD1 (5 bases). The V gene lost 0 bases and the J gene lost 8 bases, with 15 bases spanning the gap. CDR1 and CDR2 from the germline V gene are SGDLS and YYNGEE. This CDR3 has 15 amino acids. The CDR3 DNA follows: TGTGCCAGCAGCGTAGATAGGGGAACAACGGACACCATATATTTT. Translated, it gives CASSVDRGTTDTIYF.

The chain recombines TRBV9 with TRBJ2-3, with a weak D call TRBD2 (6 bases). With 0 bases removed from V and 3 bases from J, the gap between germline ends came to 14 bases. Germline CDR1 SGDLS, CDR2 YYNGEE. The CDR3 runs to 16 residues. In DNA, the CDR3 is TGTGCCAGCAGCGTAGCCTTATTGGACTATACAGATACGCAGTATTTT. Protein product: CASSVALLDYTDTQYF.

This rearrangement joins TRBV5-1 to TRBJ1-1; no reliable D call. CDR3 length: 13 amino acids. Between the trimmed V and J ends, which lost 0 bases and 5 bases, there was a span of 8 bases. Germline values: CDR1 SGHRS, CDR2 YFSETQ. CDR3 sequence reads: CASSLATPTEAFF. CDR3 bases: TGCGCCAGCAGCTTGGCGACACCGACTGAAGCTTTCTTT.

This chain uses TRBV6-1 with TRBJ1-5, with TRBD1 identical over 7 bases. The CDR3 spans 12 residues. J gave up 16 bases and V 4 bases, and 10 bases lay outside the gene matches. The germline gives CDR1 MNHNS, CDR2 SASEGT. The CDR3 region has the DNA TGTGCCAGCAGTGTACCGGACAGGTATCAACATTTT. This sequence encodes CASSVPDRYQHF.

This rearrangement joins TRBV18 to TRBJ1-5; 8 nucleotides align to TRBD1. The V gene's germline CDR1 is KGHSH and CDR2 LQKENI. The CDR3 runs 15 residues. The V and J ends lost 4 bases and 4 bases, in that order; junction bases with no gene match: 6. The CDR3 spells CASSLGQEGNQPQHF. The CDR3 coding sequence is TGTGCCAGCTCACTGGGACAGGAAGGAAATCAGCCCCAGCATTTT.

The chain carries TRBV11-3 and TRBJ2-7; 8 nucleotides align to TRBD1. This CDR3 region has 13 residues. Trimming at V came to 5 bases and at J to 3 bases, leaving 3 bases not matched to a gene. Germline-derived CDR1 and CDR2 are SGHNT and YENEEA. The CDR3 sequence: CASSRTGGYEQYF. The DNA of the CDR3 is TGTGCCAGCAGCCGAACAGGGGGCTACGAGCAGTACTTC. The variable domain in full, completed from reference TRBV11-3 and TRBJ2-7, reads EAGVVQSPRYKIIEKKQPVAFWCNPISGHNTLYWYLQNLGQGPELLIRYENEEAVDDSQLPKDRFSAERLKGVDSTLKIQPAELGDSAVYLCASSRTGGYEQYFGPGTRLTVT.

The chain has TRBV6-1 and TRBJ1-1; possibly TRBD1 for D (5 bases). CDR3 length: 13 residues. Per germline, CDR1 MNHNS and CDR2 SASEGT. V was trimmed by 4 bases and J by 1 base, leaving 7 bases between them. Here the CDR3 reads CASSAGENTEAFF. Written as DNA, the CDR3 is TGTGCCAGCAGTGCGGGGGAGAACACTGAAGCTTTCTTT.

V usage is TRBV13 and J usage is TRBJ2-7, with D maybe TRBD1 (6 bases). V lost 1 base to trimming and J lost 6 bases, with 7 bases between them. The CDR3 is 12 amino acids. Per germline, CDR1 PRHDT and CDR2 FYEKMQ (reference sequence). The CDR3 loop is CASSLEGGEQYF. For the CDR3, the DNA is TGTGCCAGCAGCTTAGAAGGGGGCGAGCAGTACTTC. The full variable domain, its missing parts supplied by reference TRBV13 and TRBJ2-7, is AAGVIQSPRHLIKEKRETATLKCYPIPRHDTVYWYQQGPGQDPQFLISFYEKMQSDKGSIPDRFSAQQFSDYHSELNMSSLELGDSALYFCASSLEGGEQYFGPGTRLTVT.

The chain uses TRBV29-1 and TRBJ2-7; TRBD1 is a possible D gene (5 bases). V was pared by 2 bases and J by 5 bases, with 10 bases between. Germline CDR1 is SQVTM and CDR2 is ANQGSEA. This CDR3 is 12 amino acids long. The CDR3 DNA reads as TGCAGCGTTGAAAAGGGGTCCAACGAGCAGTACTTC. It yields the protein CSVEKGSNEQYF.